This T cell receptor (beta chain) was sequenced during a study of regulatory and conventional T cells in RAG deficiency (TCRdb year 2017). For context, the study as a whole: High-throughput TCR beta sequencing was used to compare the repertoire diversity and composition of Treg, conventional CD4+ and CD8+ T cells between RAG-deficient patients and healthy controls.

To prepare the library, the immunoSEQ multiplex PCR assay was applied. Genomic DNA from the sorted T-cell subsets was used to amplify rearranged TCR beta chain products, which were then sequenced. Per the authors' processing: Repertoire diversity of productive TCR beta rearrangements was quantified using Shannon entropy and Simpson indices. Clonal expansion was assessed using the summed frequency of the 100 most abundant productive TCR beta clonotypes among total reads. The TRB repertoires were evaluated with a self-reactivity index based on amino acid usage at CDR3beta positions 6 and 7. Two-way ANOVA was used for repertoire analyses, and Student t or Mann-Whitney tests were used for flow cytometric analyses. Held by TCRdb, this immuneACCESS table contains in-frame sequences only and omits some clones. Under half of the omission traces to an unresolved V gene where checked; the cause of the rest is unknown. V, J and clone size are taken as reported in that table, and D and trimming were inferred from the DNA itself. The sample table contains roughly 29,000 clones; only one count was recorded for about 90% of them. Jointly, the top ten make up over 0.8% of the sample.

V gives up 0 bases and J gives up 5 bases, and the segment between their germline ends measures 16 bases. For CDR1 and CDR2, the germline V gene lists KGHSH and LQKENI. The CDR3 sequence holds 16 residues, the cysteine and phenylalanine included. CDR3 DNA only is kept here, 48 bases in frame from base 1. This clone came up once. Its antigen is unknown. It has no much larger one-base neighbor in the sample; base qualities were not kept. Before genomic DNA extraction, regulatory T cells were isolated from blood as CD4+CD25-high CD127-low cells. Repertoire analyses used several healthy control donors as the comparison group. The full study reports these points: For some subjects, some T-cell subset analyses were not performed. In Omenn syndrome and CID/AS patients compared with controls, around 100-fold fewer unique TCR beta sequences were detected from Treg cells, versus around 9.5-fold fewer for other subsets. Rather than being bona fide Treg cells, the sorted CD25-high CD127-low cells in Omenn syndrome patients may represent peripherally activated cells. Compared with control T-cell subpopulations, the RAG-deficient patients had markedly lower Shannon entropy and higher Simpson indices. All patient T-cell subsets had shorter CDR3 lengths; Omenn syndrome patients showed >75% Treg-Tconv repertoire overlap at nucleotide and amino acid level.

This sample also belongs to another study, concerning regulatory T cells. The second investigation adds: In the multiplex PCR, 52 forward TRBV primers and 13 reverse TRBJ primers were used, and assay-based and computational corrections were applied for amplification bias. In patients, repertoires had restricted unique TRB V-J pairs and skewed V and J gene usage, with regulatory T cells showing the most marked changes. Between CD3G-deficient patients and healthy controls, the study compared T-cell receptor beta repertoires in sorted regulatory T cells, conventional CD4+ T cells and CD8+ T cells. Ficoll density separation was used to isolate peripheral blood mononuclear cells. Rearranged TRB loci were amplified from genomic DNA by multiplex PCR within the immunoSEQ assay. TRB amplicons were sequenced on an Illumina HiSeq platform. Raw sequences were error-filtered and aligned to reference gene sequences by custom algorithms, then analyzed with the immunoSEQ online tools. Frequencies of productive and nonproductive TRB rearrangements were assessed among unique sequences as well as among total sequences. Groups were compared by t tests, Mann-Whitney tests or two-way ANOVA performed in Prism software.

The sample was Tregs sorted from blood. The origin of this receptor is a human donor in good health. The chain joins TRBV18 to TRBJ2-5; the D gene is possibly TRBD2, with 7 bases matching. The CDR3 protein is CASSPPAGGQLETQYF. DNA sequence: TGTGCCAGCTCACCACCTGCCGGGGGGCAGTTGGAGACCCAGTACTTC. With the portions outside the CDR3 filled from the reference TRBV18 and TRBJ2-5 genes, the complete variable region becomes NAGVMQNPRHLVRRRGQEARLRCSPMKGHSHVYWYRQLPEEGLKFMVYLQKENIIDESGMPKERFSAEFPKEGPSILRIQQVVRGDSAAYFCASSPPAGGQLETQYFGPGTRLLVL.